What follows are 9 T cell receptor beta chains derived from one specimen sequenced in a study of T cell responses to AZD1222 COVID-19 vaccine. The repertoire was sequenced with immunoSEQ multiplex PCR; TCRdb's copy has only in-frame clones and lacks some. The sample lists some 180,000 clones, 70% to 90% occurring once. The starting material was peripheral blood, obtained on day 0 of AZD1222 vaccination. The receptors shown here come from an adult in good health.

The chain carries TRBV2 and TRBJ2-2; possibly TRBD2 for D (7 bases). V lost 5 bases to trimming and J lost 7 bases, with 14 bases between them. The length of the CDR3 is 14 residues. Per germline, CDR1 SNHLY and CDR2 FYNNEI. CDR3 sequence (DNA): TGTGCCAGCAGTTTAGGGGGGGCGAACGGGGAGCTGTTTTTT. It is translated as CASSLGGANGELFF.

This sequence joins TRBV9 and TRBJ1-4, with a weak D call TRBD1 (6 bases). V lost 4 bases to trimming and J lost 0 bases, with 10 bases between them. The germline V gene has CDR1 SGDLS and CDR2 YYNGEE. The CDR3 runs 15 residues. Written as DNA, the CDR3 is TGTGCCAGCAGCCCTACAGGGTCAACTAATGAAAAACTGTTTTTT. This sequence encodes CASSPTGSTNEKLFF.

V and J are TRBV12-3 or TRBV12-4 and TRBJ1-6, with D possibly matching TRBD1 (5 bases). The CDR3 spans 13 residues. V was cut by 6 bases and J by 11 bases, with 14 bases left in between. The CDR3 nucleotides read TGTGCCAGCAGCCTTGCGGAGGGGACACCCCTCCACTTT. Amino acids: CASSLAEGTPLHF.

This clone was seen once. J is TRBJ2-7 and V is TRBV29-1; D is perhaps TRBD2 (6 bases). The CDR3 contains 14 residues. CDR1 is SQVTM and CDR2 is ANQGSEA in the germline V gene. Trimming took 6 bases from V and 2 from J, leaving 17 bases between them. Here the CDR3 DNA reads TGCAGCGTCGGAGGGAGGATAGGGGCCTACGAGCAGTACTTC. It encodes CSVGGRIGAYEQYF.

The CDR3 region is CASSLGTGLGDTQYF. In nucleotides, the CDR3 is TGTGCCAGCAGCTTAGGGACGGGCCTCGGAGATACGCAGTATTTT. V usage is TRBV13 and J usage is TRBJ2-3; D not certain. This CDR3 spans 15 amino acids. Germline loops: CDR1 PRHDT, CDR2 FYEKMQ (reference sequence). V was clipped by 0 bases and J by 5 bases, with 12 bases between them.

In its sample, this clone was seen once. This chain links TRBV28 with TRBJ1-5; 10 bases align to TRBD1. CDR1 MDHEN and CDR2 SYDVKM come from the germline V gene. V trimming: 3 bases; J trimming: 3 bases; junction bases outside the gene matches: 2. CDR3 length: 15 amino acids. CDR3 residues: CASSLTGGNNQPQHF. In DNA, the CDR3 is TGTGCCAGCAGTTTGACAGGGGGCAACAATCAGCCCCAGCATTTT.

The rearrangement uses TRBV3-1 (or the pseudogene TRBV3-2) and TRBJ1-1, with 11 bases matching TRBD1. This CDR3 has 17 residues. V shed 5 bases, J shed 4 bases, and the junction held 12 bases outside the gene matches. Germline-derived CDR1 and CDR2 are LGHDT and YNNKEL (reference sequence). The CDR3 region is CASSATGTGGFGTEAFF. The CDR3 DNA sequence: TGTGCCAGCAGCGCAACCGGGACAGGGGGGTTCGGCACTGAAGCTTTCTTT.

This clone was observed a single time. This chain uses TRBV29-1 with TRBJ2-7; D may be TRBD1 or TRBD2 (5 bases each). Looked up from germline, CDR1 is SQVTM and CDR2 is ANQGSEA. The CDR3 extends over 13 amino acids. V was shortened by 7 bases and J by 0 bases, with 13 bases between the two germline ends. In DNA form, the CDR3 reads TGCAGCGCAGGGACGGCCACCTCCTACGAGCAGTACTTC. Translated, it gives CSAGTATSYEQYF.

This CDR3 is CAVRGDRRPGELFF. CDR3 nucleotide sequence: TGTGCCGTTAGAGGAGACCGTCGCCCCGGGGAGCTGTTTTTT. This chain joins TRBV19 and TRBJ2-2; no firm D call. Trimming took 11 bases from V and 6 from J, leaving 19 bases between them. The V gene's germline CDR1 is LNHDA and CDR2 SQIVND (reference sequence). CDR3 length: 14 amino acids.